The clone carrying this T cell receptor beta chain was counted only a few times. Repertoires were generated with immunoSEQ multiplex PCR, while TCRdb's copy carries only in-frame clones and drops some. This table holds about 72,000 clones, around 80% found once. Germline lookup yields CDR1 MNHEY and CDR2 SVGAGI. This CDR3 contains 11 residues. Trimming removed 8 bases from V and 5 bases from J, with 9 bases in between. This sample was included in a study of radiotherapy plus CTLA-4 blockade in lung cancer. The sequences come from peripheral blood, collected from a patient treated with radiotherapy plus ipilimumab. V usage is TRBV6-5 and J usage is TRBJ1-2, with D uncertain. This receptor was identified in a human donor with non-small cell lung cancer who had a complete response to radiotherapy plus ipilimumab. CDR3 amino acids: CASRFSYGYTF. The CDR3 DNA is TGTGCCAGCCGATTCTCTTATGGCTACACCTTC.